The T cell receptor (gamma chain) under discussion was sequenced for a study of Vδ1+ human thymocytes. Study-level findings and limits: Thymic TRG and TRD repertoires appeared highly polyclonal.

Relative to its sample, this clone is medium-sized. Its specificity is not known. J lost 8 bases, V lost 2 bases, and 3 bases had no gene match. Germline-derived CDR1 and CDR2 are GITISATS and ISYDGTV (reference sequence). CDR3 length: 11 amino acids. Sequences come from RNA converted to cDNA by reverse transcription. CDR3 amplicons came from multiplex PCR with pooled V-gene forward and constant-region reverse primers. TCRdb used CATT to re-call clones from the multiplex PCR reads. Here the sample spans about 22,000 gamma-chain clones, roughly 13% being singletons. Material for sequencing was Vdelta1+ gamma-delta thymocytes from the thymus. The subset is: FACS-sorted CD3+ TCRalphabeta- TCRVdelta1+ TCRVdelta2- thymocytes. This chain connects TRGV9 to TRGJ1 or TRGJ2. This receptor was obtained from a child under two years old who had congenital heart surgery. The CDR3, as DNA: TGTGCCTTGTGGGAGGGGGATAAGAAACTCTTT. The encoded protein is CALWEGDKKLF.